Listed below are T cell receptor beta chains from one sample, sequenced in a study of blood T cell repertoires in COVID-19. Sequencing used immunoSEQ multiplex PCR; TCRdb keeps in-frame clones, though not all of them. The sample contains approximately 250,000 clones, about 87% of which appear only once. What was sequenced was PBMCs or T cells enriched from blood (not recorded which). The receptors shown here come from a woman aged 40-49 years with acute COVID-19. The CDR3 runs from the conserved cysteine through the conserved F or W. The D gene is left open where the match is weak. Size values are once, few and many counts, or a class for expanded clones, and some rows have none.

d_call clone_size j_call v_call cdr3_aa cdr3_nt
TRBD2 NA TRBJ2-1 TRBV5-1 CASSLWGTSGSYEQFF TGCGCCAGCAGCTTGTGGGGGACTAGCGGGAGTTATGAGCAGTTCTTC
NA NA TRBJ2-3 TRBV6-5 CASSRTAGSDTQYF TGTGCCAGCAGTCGCACCGCGGGGTCAGATACGCAGTATTTT
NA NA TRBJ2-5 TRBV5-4 CASSPNRAQETQYF TGTGCCAGCAGCCCAAACAGGGCTCAAGAGACCCAGTACTTC
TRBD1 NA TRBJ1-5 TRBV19 CASSISGTGQVGNQPQHF TGTGCCAGTAGTATATCCGGGACAGGTCAGGTGGGCAATCAGCCCCAGCATTTT
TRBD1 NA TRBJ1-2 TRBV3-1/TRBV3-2 CASSQGATGDGYTF TGTGCCAGCAGCCAAGGGGCGACAGGGGATGGCTACACCTTC
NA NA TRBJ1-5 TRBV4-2 CASSQNYAGQPQHF TGTGCCAGCAGCCAAAATTATGCCGGTCAGCCCCAGCATTTT
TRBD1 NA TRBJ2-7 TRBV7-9 CASRPGTGRSYEQYF TGTGCCAGCAGACCGGGGACAGGGAGATCCTACGAGCAGTACTTC
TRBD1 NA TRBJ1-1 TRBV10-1 CASNQGAGEAFF TGCGCCAGCAACCAGGGGGCCGGTGAAGCTTTCTTT
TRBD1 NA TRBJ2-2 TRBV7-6 CASSPVRDRGMDTGELFF TGTGCCAGCAGCCCCGTACGGGACAGGGGTATGGACACCGGGGAGCTGTTTTTT
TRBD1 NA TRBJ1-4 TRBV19 CASSLGNRQGAEKLFF TGTGCCAGTAGTTTGGGGAATAGACAGGGGGCCGAAAAACTGTTTTTT
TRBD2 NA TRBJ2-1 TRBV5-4 CASSLDPGTSGRIEQFF TGTGCCAGCAGCTTGGACCCCGGGACTAGCGGGAGAATTGAGCAGTTCTTC
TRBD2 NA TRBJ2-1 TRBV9 CASSPGGGSHSYNEQFF TGTGCCAGCAGTCCGGGAGGGGGTTCTCACTCCTACAATGAGCAGTTCTTC
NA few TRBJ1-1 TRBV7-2 CASSLASGRTEAFF TGTGCCAGCAGCTTAGCTTCGGGTCGGACTGAAGCTTTCTTT
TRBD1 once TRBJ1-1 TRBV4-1 CASSHVQGASEAFF TGCGCCAGCAGCCACGTACAGGGGGCTTCTGAAGCTTTCTTT
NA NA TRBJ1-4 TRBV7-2 CASSLARDATNEKLFF TGTGCCAGCAGCTTAGCGCGGGATGCAACTAATGAAAAACTGTTTTTT
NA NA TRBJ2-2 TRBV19 CASSIGGAGTGELFF TGTGCCAGTAGTATAGGCGGAGCGGGCACCGGGGAGCTGTTTTTT
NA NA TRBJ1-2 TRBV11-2 CASSWTDYGYTF TGTGCCAGCAGCTGGACAGACTATGGCTACACCTTC
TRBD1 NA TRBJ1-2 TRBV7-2 CASSPWTSDRGIYGYTF TGTGCCAGCAGCCCATGGACCTCGGACAGGGGTATCTATGGCTACACCTTC